A single T cell receptor beta chain is shown here with its context. One base away lies a much larger clone, so this may be a sequencing read error. Sequencing was performed with immunoSEQ multiplex PCR; in TCRdb, only in-frame clones are kept and a portion is missing. The sample records over 60,000 clones, over 60% being singletons. The record originates from a study of blood T cell repertoires in COVID-19. Sequenced: peripheral blood. This receptor was identified in a man between 60 and 70 years old with COVID-19, enrolled during active disease.

The CDR3 spells CASTLTGNTEAFF. DNA of the CDR3: TGTGCCAGCACCCTTACAGGGAACACTGAAGCTTTCTTT. J is TRBJ1-1 and V is TRBV12-3 or TRBV12-4, with D possibly matching TRBD1 (5 bases). CDR3 length: 13 residues. The V end was cut by 7 bases, the J end by 1 base, with 10 bases between.